These 18 T cell receptor beta chains were all obtained from the same sample, sequenced in a study of CD8 T cells in ankylosing spondylitis. One entry per CDR3 protein results from TCRdb running MiXCR on the 5' RACE reads. The sample includes around 160,000 distinct CDR3 sequences, roughly 12% seen only once; the top ten take 29%. The sample consisted of blood, either unsorted or a sorted T cell fraction (not recorded which). These receptors all come from a male donor with ankylosing spondylitis or in good health (not recorded which).

The sample holds many counts of this clonotype. The chain carries TRBV5-1 and TRBJ1-1; D possibly corresponds to TRBD1 (5 bases). V gave up 4 bases and J gave up 2 bases, with 21 bases separating them. CDR1 SGHRS and CDR2 YFSETQ come from the germline V gene. CDR3 length equals 17 residues. CDR3 nucleotide sequence: TGCGCCAGCAGCCCGACTGGCAGGGTTGGGCTAAACACTGAAGCTTTCTTT. Its protein product is CASSPTGRVGLNTEAFF. The variable domain in full, with the rest retrieved from reference TRBV5-1 and TRBJ1-1, is KAGVTQTPRYLIKTRGQQVTLSCSPISGHRSVSWYQQTPGQGLQFLFEYFSETQRNKGNFPGRFSGRQFSNSRSEMNVSTLELGDSALYLCASSPTGRVGLNTEAFFGQGTRLTVV.

This clonotype is classed as medium-sized. This chain links TRBV7-6 with TRBJ2-7; TRBD2 might be the D (5 bases). The CDR3 is 14 residues long. V was clipped by 5 bases and J by 5 bases, with 16 bases between them. Germline CDR1 is SGHVS and CDR2 is FNYEAQ. In DNA form, the CDR3 reads TGTGCCAGCAGCCCCCTGGACCGGGAACACGAGCAGTACTTC. Its protein is CASSPLDREHEQYF. Complete variable domain (other parts from reference TRBV7-6 and TRBJ2-7): GAGVSQSPRYKVTKRGQDVALRCDPISGHVSLYWYRQALGQGPEFLTYFNYEAQQDKSGLPNDRFSAERPEGSISTLTIQRTEQRDSAMYRCASSPLDREHEQYFGPGTRLTVT.

Many counts were recorded for this clonotype. The V gene is TRBV15, the J gene TRBJ2-4; D is perhaps TRBD2 (6 bases). V lost 6 bases and J 2 bases, leaving 17 bases between the germline ends. The CDR3 has 16 residues. Germline assignment: CDR1 LNHNV and CDR2 YYDKDF (reference sequence). The CDR3 sequence: CATRDSAGGSKNIQYF. Here the CDR3 DNA reads TGTGCCACCAGGGATAGTGCCGGGGGATCCAAAAACATTCAGTACTTC.

This clonotype was picked up many times. The chain combines TRBV12-3 or TRBV12-4 with TRBJ2-7; 10 bases agree with TRBD2. Trimming at V came to 2 bases and at J to 2 bases, leaving 3 bases not matched to a gene. CDR3 size: 15 residues. The CDR3 DNA reads as TGTGCCAGCAGTTTAAGGAGCGGGGGGGCCTACGAGCAGTACTTC. Its protein product is CASSLRSGGAYEQYF.

The rearrangement links TRBV28 to TRBJ2-7; no firm D call. Germline V lookup: CDR1 MDHEN, CDR2 SYDVKM. CDR3 length: 12 residues. Trimming left V 8 bases short and J 2 bases short, with 10 bases between. Here the CDR3 reads CASWTEPYEQYF. In nucleotides, the CDR3 is TGTGCCAGCTGGACGGAACCCTACGAGCAGTACTTC.

This sequence joins TRBV4-2 and TRBJ2-7; TRBD2 is a possible D gene (5 bases). V gave up 1 base and J gave up 2 bases, with 15 bases separating them. This CDR3 is 16 amino acids long. Germline CDR1 reads LGHNA; CDR2 reads YNFKEQ. The chain's CDR3 is CASSQVGLADTYEQYF. The DNA of the CDR3 is TGTGCCAGCAGCCAAGTCGGGCTAGCTGATACCTACGAGCAGTACTTC.

This clonotype was counted many times. The chain carries TRBV3-1 and TRBJ2-5; the D is unclear. This CDR3 region has 14 residues. The germline V gene encodes CDR1 LGHDT and CDR2 YNNKEL (reference sequence). V lost 1 base and J lost 2, with 8 bases in between. The CDR3 bases are TGTGCCAGCAGCCAAGTCACAGAACAAGAGACCCAGTACTTC. It is translated as CASSQVTEQETQYF.

This clonotype was detected a few times. CDR3 loop: CASSLSLSVNTEAFF. The DNA of the CDR3 is TGCGCCAGCAGCTTGAGCCTCAGCGTGAACACTGAAGCTTTCTTT. This chain connects TRBV5-1 to TRBJ1-1; D ambiguous. Germline values: CDR1 SGHRS, CDR2 YFSETQ. The CDR3 consists of 15 residues. Deletions cut 1 base from V and 0 bases from J, with 10 bases between.

V gene TRBV7-8 combines with J gene TRBJ2-4; unclear D gene. Germline V lookup: CDR1 SGHVS, CDR2 FQNEAQ. CDR3 size: 14 residues. V was cut by 5 bases and J by 4 bases, with 12 bases left in between. The CDR3 sequence is CASSLDEIKNIQYF. The CDR3 DNA is TGTGCCAGCAGCCTTGACGAGATAAAAAACATTCAGTACTTC.

This clonotype appeared many times. This sequence joins TRBV3-1 and TRBJ2-2, with 14 bases fitting TRBD2. This CDR3 region has 16 residues. V lost 3 bases, J lost 5 bases, and 2 bases stayed unmatched. CDR1 is LGHDT and CDR2 is YNNKEL in the germline V gene (reference sequence). The CDR3 loop is CASSQRLAGGTGELFF. CDR3 DNA: TGTGCCAGCAGCCAGAGACTAGCGGGGGGGACCGGGGAGCTGTTTTTT.

There are many counts of this clonotype. The chain uses TRBV6-2 or TRBV6-3 and TRBJ2-5; D is uncertain. Germline V gene sequence: CDR1 MNHEY, CDR2 SVGEGT. Trimming left V 2 bases short and J 2 bases short, with 9 bases between. This CDR3 has 14 residues. This chain's CDR3 is CASSYPKVQETQYF. CDR3 nucleotide sequence: TGTGCCAGCAGTTACCCCAAAGTTCAAGAGACCCAGTACTTC.

The gene calls are TRBV11-2 and TRBJ2-1; D is perhaps TRBD1 or TRBD2 (6 bases each). This CDR3 is built from 13 residues. CDR1 and CDR2 (germline): SGHAT, FQNNGV. The V end was cut by 0 bases, the J end by 9 bases, with 9 bases between. CDR3 region: CASSLEGGTEQFF. In nucleotides, the CDR3 is TGTGCCAGCAGCTTAGAAGGGGGGACTGAGCAGTTCTTC.

This clonotype was recorded at least ten times. The rearrangement joins TRBV28 to TRBJ1-5; TRBD1 matches 8 bases. Germline V gene lookup returns CDR1 MDHEN and CDR2 SYDVKM. V shed 2 bases and J 6 bases; nucleotides not matched to a gene: 6. The CDR3 is 15 residues long. The CDR3 nucleotides are TGTGCCAGCAGTTTAACAGGGGGGGAAATTCAGCCCCAGCATTTT. Protein sequence: CASSLTGGEIQPQHF.

This clonotype has only a few counts. The rearrangement joins TRBV21-1 to TRBJ2-7; no check of the table's D call, TRBD2, against the DNA was made. TRBV21-1 constitutes a pseudogene. This CDR3 contains 21 residues. In nucleotides, the CDR3 is TGTGCCAGCAGCAGCCAAAGCATCACTAGCGGGAGGGCCATTCCACCTTACGAGCAGTACTTC. Protein sequence: CASSSQSITSGRAIPPYEQYF.

The chain couples TRBV6-2 or TRBV6-3 to TRBJ1-2, with TRBD1 as a possible D gene (5 bases). The CDR3 has 14 residues. Germline V gene sequence: CDR1 MNHEY, CDR2 SVGEGT. V lost 0 bases and J lost 5, with 10 bases in between. This CDR3 is CASSYSGDLYGYTF. The CDR3, as DNA: TGTGCCAGCAGTTACTCGGGGGACTTGTATGGCTACACCTTC.

This clonotype was detected ten times or more. This chain links TRBV5-1 with TRBJ2-7, with 8 positions matching TRBD1. V trimming: 5 bases; J trimming: 3 bases; junction bases outside the gene matches: 1. In germline, CDR1 is SGHRS, CDR2 YFSETQ. The CDR3 runs to 12 residues. CDR3 in DNA: TGCGCCAGCAGAGGACAGGGCTACGAGCAGTACTTC. Protein product: CASRGQGYEQYF. The whole variable domain, remainder taken from reference TRBV5-1 and TRBJ2-7, is KAGVTQTPRYLIKTRGQQVTLSCSPISGHRSVSWYQQTPGQGLQFLFEYFSETQRNKGNFPGRFSGRQFSNSRSEMNVSTLELGDSALYLCASRGQGYEQYFGPGTRLTVT.

V gene TRBV20-1 combines with J gene TRBJ2-5, with TRBD2 identical over 9 bases. J lost 5 bases, V lost 5 bases, and 15 bases had no gene match. The V gene's germline CDR1 is DFQATT and CDR2 SNEGSKA (reference sequence). This CDR3 is 16 amino acids long. CDR3 nucleotides: TGCAGTGCTTCCCTCTATGGCGGGAGGGGAGGGGAGACCCAGTACTTC. Translation: CSASLYGGRGGETQYF.

This clonotype came up many times. This chain links TRBV20-1 with TRBJ2-3; D not certain. V dropped 0 bases and J dropped 2 bases, with 15 bases sitting between them. This CDR3 region has 16 residues. Germline values: CDR1 DFQATT, CDR2 SNEGSKA (reference sequence). The CDR3: CSARDLLDGDTDTQYF. The CDR3 coding sequence is TGCAGTGCTAGAGATTTACTCGATGGGGACACAGATACGCAGTATTTT.